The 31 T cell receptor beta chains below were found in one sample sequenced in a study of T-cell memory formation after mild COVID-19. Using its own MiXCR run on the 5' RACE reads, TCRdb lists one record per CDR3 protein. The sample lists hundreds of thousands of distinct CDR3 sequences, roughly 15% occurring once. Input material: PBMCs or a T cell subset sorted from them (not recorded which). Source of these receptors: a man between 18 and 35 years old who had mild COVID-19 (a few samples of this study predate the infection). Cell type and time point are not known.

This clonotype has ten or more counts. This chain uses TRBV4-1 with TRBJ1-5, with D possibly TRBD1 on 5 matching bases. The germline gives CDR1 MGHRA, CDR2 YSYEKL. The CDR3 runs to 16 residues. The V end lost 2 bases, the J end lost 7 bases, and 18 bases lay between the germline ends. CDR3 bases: TGCGCCAGCAGCCAACTCTGGGGGGAAGGTGGGCAGCCCCAGCATTTT. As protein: CASSQLWGEGGQPQHF.

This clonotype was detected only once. The CDR3 coding sequence is TGTGCCAGCAGCCATAATCTCGGACAACTCGGCTACGAGCAGTACTTC. This gives the protein CASSHNLGQLGYEQYF. The chain combines TRBV16 with TRBJ2-7, with D tentatively TRBD1 (5 bases). V dropped 3 bases and J dropped 3 bases, with 18 bases sitting between them. The CDR3 sequence is 16 residues long. Germline V gives CDR1 KGHSY, CDR2 FQNENV.

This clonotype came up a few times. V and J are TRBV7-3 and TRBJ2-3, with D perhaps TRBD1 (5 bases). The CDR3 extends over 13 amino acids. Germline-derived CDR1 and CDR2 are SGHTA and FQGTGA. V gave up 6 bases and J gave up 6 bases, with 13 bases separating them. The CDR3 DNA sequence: TGTGCCAGCAGTAGACAGACTCTGGATACGCAGTATTTT. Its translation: CASSRQTLDTQYF.

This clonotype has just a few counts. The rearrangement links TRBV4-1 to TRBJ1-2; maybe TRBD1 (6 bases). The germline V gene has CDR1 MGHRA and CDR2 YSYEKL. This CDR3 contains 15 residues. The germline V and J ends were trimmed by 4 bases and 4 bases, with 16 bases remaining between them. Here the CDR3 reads CASSLGRTGAYGYTF. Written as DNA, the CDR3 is TGCGCCAGCAGCCTTGGCCGGACGGGGGCCTATGGCTACACCTTC.

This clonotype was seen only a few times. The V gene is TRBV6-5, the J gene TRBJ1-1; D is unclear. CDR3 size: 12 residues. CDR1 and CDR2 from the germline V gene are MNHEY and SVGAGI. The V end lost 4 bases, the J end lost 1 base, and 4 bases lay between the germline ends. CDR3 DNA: TGTGCCAGCAGTTGGGGGAACACTGAAGCTTTCTTT. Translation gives CASSWGNTEAFF.

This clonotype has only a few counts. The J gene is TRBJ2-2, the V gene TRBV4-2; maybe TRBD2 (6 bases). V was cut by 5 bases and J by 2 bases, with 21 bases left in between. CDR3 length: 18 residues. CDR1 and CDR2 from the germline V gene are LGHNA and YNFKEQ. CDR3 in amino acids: CASSSKSGESINTGELFF. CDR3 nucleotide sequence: TGTGCCAGCAGCTCCAAATCGGGGGAATCGATCAACACCGGGGAGCTGTTTTTT.

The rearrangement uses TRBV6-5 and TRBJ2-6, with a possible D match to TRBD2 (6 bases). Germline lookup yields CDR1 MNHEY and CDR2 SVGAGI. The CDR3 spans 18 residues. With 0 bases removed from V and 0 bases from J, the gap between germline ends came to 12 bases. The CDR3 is CASSYSGQGLSGANVLTF. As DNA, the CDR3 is TGTGCCAGCAGTTACTCCGGGCAGGGACTCTCTGGGGCCAACGTCCTGACTTTC.

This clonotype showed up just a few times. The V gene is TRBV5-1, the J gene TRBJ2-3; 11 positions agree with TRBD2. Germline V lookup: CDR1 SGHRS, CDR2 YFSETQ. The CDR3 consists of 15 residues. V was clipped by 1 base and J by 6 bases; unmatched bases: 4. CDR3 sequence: CASSLSSGGFDTQYF. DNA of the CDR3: TGCGCCAGCAGCTTGTCTAGCGGGGGGTTTGATACGCAGTATTTT.

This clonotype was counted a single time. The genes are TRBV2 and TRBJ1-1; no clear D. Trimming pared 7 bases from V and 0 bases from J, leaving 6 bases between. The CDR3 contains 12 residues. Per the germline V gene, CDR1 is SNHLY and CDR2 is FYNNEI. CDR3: CASTQLNTEAFF. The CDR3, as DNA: TGTGCCAGCACCCAGTTGAACACTGAAGCTTTCTTT.

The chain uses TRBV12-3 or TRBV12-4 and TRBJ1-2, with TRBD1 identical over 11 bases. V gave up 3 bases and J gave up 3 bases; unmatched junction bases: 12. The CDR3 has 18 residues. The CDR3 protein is CASSFRVDRGLIYYGYTF. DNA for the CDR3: TGTGCCAGCAGTTTCAGAGTGGACAGGGGGCTGATTTACTATGGCTACACCTTC.

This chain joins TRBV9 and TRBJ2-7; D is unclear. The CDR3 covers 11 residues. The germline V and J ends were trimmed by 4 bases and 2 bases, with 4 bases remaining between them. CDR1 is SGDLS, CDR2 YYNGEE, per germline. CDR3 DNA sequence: TGTGCCAGCAGCCGAGCCTACGAGCAGTACGTC. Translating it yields CASSRAYEQYV.

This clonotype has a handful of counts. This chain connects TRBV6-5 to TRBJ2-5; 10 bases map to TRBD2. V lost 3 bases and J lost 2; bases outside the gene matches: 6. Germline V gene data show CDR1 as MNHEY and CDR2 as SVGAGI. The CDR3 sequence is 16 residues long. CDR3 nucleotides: TGTGCCAGCAGTTATCGGGCTAGCGGGGGTCAAGAGACCCAGTACTTC. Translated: CASSYRASGGQETQYF.

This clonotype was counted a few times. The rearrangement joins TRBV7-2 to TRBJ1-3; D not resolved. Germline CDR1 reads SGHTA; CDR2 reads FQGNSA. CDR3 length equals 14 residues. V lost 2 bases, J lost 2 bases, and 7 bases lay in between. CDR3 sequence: CASSLWAAGNTIYF. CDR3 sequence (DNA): TGTGCCAGCAGCTTATGGGCGGCTGGAAACACCATATATTTT.

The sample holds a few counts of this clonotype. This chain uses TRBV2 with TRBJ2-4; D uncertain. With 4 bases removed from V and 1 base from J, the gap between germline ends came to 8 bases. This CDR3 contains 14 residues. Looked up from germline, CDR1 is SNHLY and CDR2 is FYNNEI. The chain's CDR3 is CASSVGWAKNIQYF. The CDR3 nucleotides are TGTGCCAGCAGTGTCGGTTGGGCCAAAAACATTCAGTACTTC.

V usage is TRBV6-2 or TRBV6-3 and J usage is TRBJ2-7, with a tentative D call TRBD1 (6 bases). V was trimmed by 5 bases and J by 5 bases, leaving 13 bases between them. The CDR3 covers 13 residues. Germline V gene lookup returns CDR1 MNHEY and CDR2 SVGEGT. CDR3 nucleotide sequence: TGTGCCAGCAGTCCACAGGGTTTCCACGAGCAGTACGTC. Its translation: CASSPQGFHEQYV.

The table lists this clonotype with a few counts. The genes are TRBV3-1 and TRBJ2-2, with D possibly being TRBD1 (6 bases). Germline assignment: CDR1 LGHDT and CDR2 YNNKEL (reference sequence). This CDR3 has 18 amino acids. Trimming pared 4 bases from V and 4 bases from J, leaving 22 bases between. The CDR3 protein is CASSRGSRGGSGTGELFF. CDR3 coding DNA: TGTGCCAGCAGCCGGGGATCGCGAGGGGGTTCGGGCACCGGGGAGCTGTTTTTT.

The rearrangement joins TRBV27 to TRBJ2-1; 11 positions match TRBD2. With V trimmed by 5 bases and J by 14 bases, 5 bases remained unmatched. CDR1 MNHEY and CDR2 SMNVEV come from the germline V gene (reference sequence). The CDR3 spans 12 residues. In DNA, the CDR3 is TGTGCCAGCAGTCTACTAGCGGGGGAAAAGTTCTTC. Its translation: CASSLLAGEKFF.

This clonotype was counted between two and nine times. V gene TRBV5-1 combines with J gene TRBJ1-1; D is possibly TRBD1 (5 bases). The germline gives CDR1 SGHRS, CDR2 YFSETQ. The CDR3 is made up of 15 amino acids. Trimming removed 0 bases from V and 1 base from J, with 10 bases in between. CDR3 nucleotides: TGCGCCAGCAGCTTGGCAGGGTTAGGGAACACTGAAGCTTTCTTT. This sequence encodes CASSLAGLGNTEAFF.

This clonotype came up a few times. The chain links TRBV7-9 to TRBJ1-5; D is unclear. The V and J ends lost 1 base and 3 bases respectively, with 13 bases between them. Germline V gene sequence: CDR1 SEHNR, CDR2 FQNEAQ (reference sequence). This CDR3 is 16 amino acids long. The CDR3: CASSLGTRKHNQPQHF. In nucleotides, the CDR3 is TGTGCCAGCAGCTTAGGGACCAGGAAGCACAATCAGCCCCAGCATTTT. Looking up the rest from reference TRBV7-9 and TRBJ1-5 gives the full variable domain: DTGVSQNPRHKITKRGQNVTFRCDPISEHNRLYWYRQTLGQGPEFLTYFQNEAQLEKSRLLSDRFSAERPKGSFSTLEIQRTEQGDSAMYLCASSLGTRKHNQPQHFGDGTRLSIL.

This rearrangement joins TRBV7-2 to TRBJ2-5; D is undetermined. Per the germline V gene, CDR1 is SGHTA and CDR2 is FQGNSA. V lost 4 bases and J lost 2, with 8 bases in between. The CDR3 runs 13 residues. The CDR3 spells CASSWSPQETQYF. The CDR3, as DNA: TGTGCCAGCAGCTGGAGCCCGCAAGAGACCCAGTACTTC.

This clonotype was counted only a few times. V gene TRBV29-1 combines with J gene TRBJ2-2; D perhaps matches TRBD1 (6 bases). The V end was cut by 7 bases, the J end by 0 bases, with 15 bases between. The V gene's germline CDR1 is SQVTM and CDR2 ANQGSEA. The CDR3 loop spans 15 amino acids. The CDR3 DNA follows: TGCAGCGGAATACCGGGACACACGAACACCGGGGAGCTGTTTTTT. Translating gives CSGIPGHTNTGELFF.

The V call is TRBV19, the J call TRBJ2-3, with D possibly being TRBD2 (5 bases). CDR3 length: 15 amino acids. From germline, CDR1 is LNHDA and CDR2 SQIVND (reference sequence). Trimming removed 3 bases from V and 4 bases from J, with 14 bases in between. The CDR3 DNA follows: TGTGCCAGTAGTATCTGGACGGGGAGCTCAGATACGCAGTATTTT. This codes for CASSIWTGSSDTQYF.

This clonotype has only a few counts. In DNA form, the CDR3 reads TGCGCCAGCTCCGGGACAGACGAGCAGTACTTC. It yields the protein CASSGTDEQYF. V and J are TRBV5-1 and TRBJ2-7; 7 nucleotides line up with TRBD1. Germline CDR1 and CDR2: SGHRS and YFSETQ. Unmatched junction bases numbered 3, after V lost 7 bases and J lost 5 bases. The CDR3 is made up of 11 amino acids.

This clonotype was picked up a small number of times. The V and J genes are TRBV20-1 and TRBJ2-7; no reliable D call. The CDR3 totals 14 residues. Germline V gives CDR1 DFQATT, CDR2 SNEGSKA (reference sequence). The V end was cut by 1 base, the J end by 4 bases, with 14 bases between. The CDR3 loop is CSARVPTPGYEQYF. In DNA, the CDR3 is TGCAGTGCTAGAGTTCCCACGCCCGGGTACGAGCAGTACTTC.

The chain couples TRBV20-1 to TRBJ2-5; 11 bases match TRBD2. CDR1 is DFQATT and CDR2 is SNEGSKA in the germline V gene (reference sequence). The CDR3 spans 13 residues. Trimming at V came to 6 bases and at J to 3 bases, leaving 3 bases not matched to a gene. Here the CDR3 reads CSALSGGEETQYF. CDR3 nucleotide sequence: TGCAGTGCACTTAGCGGGGGGGAAGAGACCCAGTACTTC.

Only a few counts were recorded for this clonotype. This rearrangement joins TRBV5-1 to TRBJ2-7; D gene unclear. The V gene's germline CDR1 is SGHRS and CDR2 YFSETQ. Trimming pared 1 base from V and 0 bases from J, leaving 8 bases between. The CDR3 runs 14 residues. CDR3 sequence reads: CASSLRQNSYEQYF. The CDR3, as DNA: TGCGCCAGCAGCTTGCGGCAGAACTCCTACGAGCAGTACTTC.

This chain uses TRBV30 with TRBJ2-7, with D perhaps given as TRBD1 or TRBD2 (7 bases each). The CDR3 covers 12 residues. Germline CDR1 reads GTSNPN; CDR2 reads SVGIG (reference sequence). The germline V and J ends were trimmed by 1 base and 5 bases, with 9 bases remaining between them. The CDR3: CAWSAGGDEQYF. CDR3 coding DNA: TGTGCCTGGAGTGCAGGGGGGGACGAGCAGTACTTC.

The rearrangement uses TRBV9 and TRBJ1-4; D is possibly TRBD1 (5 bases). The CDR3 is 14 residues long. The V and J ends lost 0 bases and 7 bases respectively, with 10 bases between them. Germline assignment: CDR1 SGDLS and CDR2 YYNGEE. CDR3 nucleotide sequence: TGTGCCAGCAGCGTAGGGGACGGCTCTGAAAAACTGTTTTTT. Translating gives CASSVGDGSEKLFF.

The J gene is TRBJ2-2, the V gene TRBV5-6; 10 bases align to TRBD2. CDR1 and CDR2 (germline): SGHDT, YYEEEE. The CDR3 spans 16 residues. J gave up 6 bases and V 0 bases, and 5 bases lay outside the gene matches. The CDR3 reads CASSLVGTSAAGELFF. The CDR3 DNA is TGTGCCAGCAGCTTGGTAGGGACTAGCGCGGCCGGGGAGCTGTTTTTT.

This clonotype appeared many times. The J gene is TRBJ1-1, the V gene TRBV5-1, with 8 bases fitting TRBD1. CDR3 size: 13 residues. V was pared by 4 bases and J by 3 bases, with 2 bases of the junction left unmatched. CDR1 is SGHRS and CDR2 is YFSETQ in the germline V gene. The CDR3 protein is CASSRTGYTEAFF. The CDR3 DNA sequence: TGCGCCAGCAGCCGGACAGGGTACACTGAAGCTTTCTTT. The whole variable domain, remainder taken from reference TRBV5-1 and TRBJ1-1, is KAGVTQTPRYLIKTRGQQVTLSCSPISGHRSVSWYQQTPGQGLQFLFEYFSETQRNKGNFPGRFSGRQFSNSRSEMNVSTLELGDSALYLCASSRTGYTEAFFGQGTRLTVV.

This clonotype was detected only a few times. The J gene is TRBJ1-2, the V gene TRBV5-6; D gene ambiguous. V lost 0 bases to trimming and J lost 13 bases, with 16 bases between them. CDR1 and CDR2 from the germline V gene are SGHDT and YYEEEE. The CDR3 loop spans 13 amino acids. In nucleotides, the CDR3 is TGTGCCAGCAGCTTGGAACCGGCGTGGGCGTCCACCTTC. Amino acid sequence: CASSLEPAWASTF.